The rows below give T cell receptor beta chains drawn from one sample of a study of T cells after yellow fever vaccination. TCRdb re-analysed the 5' RACE reads in MiXCR, keeping a single row per CDR3 protein. The table includes about 30,000 distinct CDR3 sequences, approximately 4.7% detected once. Sample: CD8+ T cells sorted from PBMCs, taken 5 days after the yellow fever booster vaccination. These receptors all come from a man younger than 45 who received the YFV17D yellow fever vaccine. The CDR3 runs from the conserved cysteine through the conserved F or W. A D gene is named only where the DNA matches it firmly. Size tells how often a clone was seen (once, few, many) or the class of an expanded clone, and some rows leave it out.

>TRBV28|.|many|TRBJ2-1
CASRSSDGDAMGREQFF
TGTGCCAGCAGATCTTCCGATGGGGACGCCATGGGTAGGGAGCAGTTCTTC
>TRBV7-6|.|many|TRBJ1-1
CASSFPGTEAFF
TGTGCCAGCAGCTTCCCGGGCACTGAAGCTTTCTTT
>TRBV9|TRBD2|many|TRBJ2-7
CASSAGLANSVEQYF
TGTGCCAGCAGCGCGGGACTAGCGAATTCTGTCGAGCAGTACTTC
>TRBV9|.|.|TRBJ1-1
CASSVGQLKTEAFF
TGTGCCAGCAGCGTAGGGCAGCTGAAAACTGAAGCTTTCTTT
>TRBV7-2|.|.|TRBJ2-1
CASSYPGVNEQFF
TGTGCCAGCAGCTACCCAGGGGTGAATGAGCAGTTCTTC
>TRBV5-1|TRBD1|many|TRBJ1-2
CASSWTGREGYTF
TGCGCCAGCAGTTGGACAGGCCGAGAGGGCTACACCTTC
>TRBV7-2|TRBD1|many|TRBJ1-4
CASSLLTGGYEKLFF
TGTGCCAGCAGCTTATTGACAGGGGGGTATGAAAAACTGTTTTTT
>TRBV11-2|.|many|TRBJ2-1
CASSLVTGVLVEQFF
TGTGCCAGCAGCTTAGTTACGGGAGTGTTAGTTGAGCAGTTCTTC
>TRBV20-1|TRBD2|many|TRBJ2-7
CSAGYLAGASYEQYF
TGCAGTGCTGGATATTTAGCGGGGGCCTCCTACGAGCAGTACTTC
>TRBV5-4|.|.|TRBJ2-3
CASSLFGVALDGATDTQYF
TGTGCCAGCAGCTTGTTTGGTGTGGCCTTGGACGGGGCCACAGATACGCAGTATTTT
>TRBV20-1|TRBD2|many|TRBJ2-1
CSARVLAGERNEQFF
TGCAGTGCTAGAGTTCTGGCGGGAGAACGGAATGAGCAGTTCTTC
>TRBV7-6|.|many|TRBJ2-5
CASSITPVRQETQYF
TGTGCCAGCAGCATAACCCCGGTGCGCCAAGAGACCCAGTACTTC
>TRBV16|.|many|TRBJ2-5
CASSRLKQETQYF
TGTGCCAGCAGCCGCCTCAAACAAGAGACCCAGTACTTC
>TRBV7-6|TRBD1|many|TRBJ2-4
CASSLVAGGQNIQYF
TGTGCCAGCAGCTTAGTGGCAGGGGGCCAAAACATTCAGTACTTC
>TRBV7-6|.|many|TRBJ1-3
CASSAMGTGNTIYF
TGTGCCAGCAGCGCTATGGGAACTGGAAACACCATATATTTT
>TRBV20-1|.|many|TRBJ1-1
CSAHRGAANTEAFF
TGCAGTGCCCACCGAGGGGCCGCGAACACTGAAGCTTTCTTT
>TRBV12-3/TRBV12-4|TRBD1|few|TRBJ1-2
CASSLWDRLSTF
TGTGCCAGCAGTTTATGGGACAGATTGAGCACCTTC
>TRBV28|.|many|TRBJ2-7
CASSKGSSVEQYF
TGTGCCAGCAGCAAGGGATCTTCAGTCGAGCAGTACTTC
>TRBV7-2|.|many|TRBJ2-7
CASSFGPYEQYF
TGTGCCAGCAGCTTCGGACCCTACGAGCAGTACTTC
>TRBV6-2/TRBV6-3|TRBD2|many|TRBJ2-1
CASTGLAGEGSSYNEQFF
TGTGCCAGCACGGGACTAGCGGGAGAGGGGTCCTCCTACAATGAGCAGTTCTTC
>TRBV6-5|TRBD2|many|TRBJ2-2
CASSYPTSGRDLNTGELFF
TGTGCCAGCAGTTACCCGACTAGCGGGAGAGACTTAAACACCGGGGAGCTGTTTTTT
>TRBV4-3|.|many|TRBJ2-7
CASSQVTGSPYYEQYF
TGCGCCAGCAGCCAAGTAACGGGGTCCCCCTACTACGAGCAGTACTTC
>TRBV6-2/TRBV6-3|.|many|TRBJ2-1
CASSYSSREQFF
TGTGCCAGCAGTTACTCGTCAAGAGAGCAGTTCTTC
>TRBV7-9|.|many|TRBJ1-1
CASSLDGAEAFF
TGTGCCAGCAGCTTAGACGGGGCGGAAGCTTTCTTT
>TRBV25-1|.|many|TRBJ2-1
CASSNNEQFF
TGTGCCAGCAGCAACAATGAGCAGTTCTTC
>TRBV7-9|TRBD2|many|TRBJ2-1
CASSSRLAGPSYNEQFF
TGTGCCAGCAGCTCGAGACTAGCGGGGCCGTCCTACAATGAGCAGTTCTTC
>TRBV20-1|.|many|TRBJ2-1
CSATLRERTYNEQFF
TGCAGTGCTACTTTGAGGGAGAGGACCTACAATGAGCAGTTCTTC
>TRBV29-1|.|many|TRBJ1-1
CSVGPVTEAFF
TGCAGCGTTGGCCCCGTGACTGAAGCTTTCTTT
>TRBV27|TRBD1|many|TRBJ2-1
CASSYGTGNNEQFF
TGTGCCAGCAGTTACGGGACAGGCAACAATGAGCAGTTCTTC
>TRBV4-2|TRBD1|many|TRBJ2-2
CASSPGQINTGELFF
TGTGCCAGCAGCCCGGGACAGATTAACACCGGGGAGCTGTTTTTT
>TRBV28|.|many|TRBJ1-1
CVAGGRDTEAFF
TGTGTCGCCGGGGGGAGGGACACTGAAGCTTTCTTT
>TRBV12-3/TRBV12-4|.|many|TRBJ1-5
CASRAGLGNQPQHF
TGTGCCAGCAGGGCAGGGCTTGGCAATCAGCCCCAGCATTTT
>TRBV4-1|.|many|TRBJ2-7
CASSVITGSYEQYF
TGCGCCAGCAGCGTGATTACAGGATCCTACGAGCAGTACTTC
>TRBV24-1|.|many|TRBJ2-2
CATSNRGELFF
TGTGCCACCAGTAACCGCGGGGAGCTGTTTTTT
>TRBV3-1|TRBD1|.|TRBJ2-1
CASSQSPPGQGIMGDEQFF
TGTGCCAGCAGCCAAAGTCCCCCGGGACAGGGCATTATGGGGGATGAGCAGTTCTTC
>TRBV7-2|.|many|TRBJ1-1
CASSFSGYMNTEAFF
TGTGCCAGCAGCTTCTCAGGGTATATGAACACTGAAGCTTTCTTT
>TRBV6-6|.|many|TRBJ2-1
CASSYTGDEKFF
TGTGCCAGCAGTTACACAGGCGATGAGAAGTTCTTC
>TRBV12-3/TRBV12-4|.|many|TRBJ2-1
CASCLESYNEQFF
TGTGCCAGCTGCCTGGAATCCTACAATGAGCAGTTCTTC
>TRBV7-2|.|medium-sized|TRBJ2-7
CASSLGGAVYEQYF
TGTGCCAGCAGCTTGGGCGGAGCGGTCTACGAGCAGTACTTC
>TRBV18|.|many|TRBJ2-7
CASSLDSNEQYF
TGTGCCAGCTCACTCGACTCAAACGAGCAGTACTTC
>TRBV12-3/TRBV12-4|.|many|TRBJ2-1
CASSPQGDEQFF
TGTGCCAGCAGTCCCCAGGGTGACGAGCAGTTCTTC
>TRBV30|.|many|TRBJ2-1
CAWSVFRYNEQFF
TGTGCCTGGAGTGTGTTCAGATACAATGAGCAGTTCTTC
>TRBV4-1|TRBD2|many|TRBJ2-1
CASSFGTSGRNEQFF
TGCGCCAGCAGCTTCGGGACTAGCGGGAGAAATGAGCAGTTCTTC
>TRBV5-1|.|many|TRBJ2-5
CASQAVGTQYF
TGCGCCAGCCAAGCGGTAGGGACCCAGTACTTC
>TRBV6-5|TRBD2|many|TRBJ2-7
CASSYLGGGVSSEQYF
TGTGCCAGCAGTTACTTGGGCGGGGGGGTATCTAGCGAGCAGTACTTC
>TRBV19|.|.|TRBJ2-5
CASSKGDYQETQYF
TGTGCCAGTAGTAAGGGCGACTACCAAGAGACCCAGTACTTC
>TRBV13|.|many|TRBJ2-1
CASSSLVKNEQFF
TGTGCCAGCAGCTCCCTCGTAAAAAATGAGCAGTTCTTC
>TRBV6-6|.|many|TRBJ1-2
CASSLPNLGSSF
TGTGCCAGCAGCCTCCCGAACTTGGGTTCTTCTTTC
>TRBV2|.|many|TRBJ2-3
CASSEVGPSTDTQYF
TGTGCCAGCAGTGAAGTCGGTCCTAGCACAGATACGCAGTATTTT
>TRBV7-8|.|many|TRBJ2-5
CASSLSVGQETQYF
TGTGCCAGCAGCTTATCGGTGGGGCAAGAGACCCAGTACTTC
>TRBV20-1|TRBD2|many|TRBJ2-1
CSAETGTSGMMDEQFF
TGCAGTGCAGAAACCGGGACTAGCGGGATGATGGATGAGCAGTTCTTC
>TRBV20-1|TRBD1|few|TRBJ2-5
CSATSGTGGDTAQETQYF
TGCAGTGCCACCTCCGGGACAGGGGGCGATACAGCGCAAGAGACCCAGTACTTC
>TRBV20-1|TRBD2|many|TRBJ2-7
CSAVSGSYEQYF
TGCAGTGCTGTTAGCGGGAGCTACGAGCAGTACTTC
>TRBV30|.|many|TRBJ1-3
CAWNLGGNSGNTIYF
TGTGCCTGGAACCTCGGGGGGAACTCTGGAAACACCATATATTTT
>TRBV5-1|.|many|TRBJ2-7
CASSLVARDYEQYF
TGCGCCAGCAGCTTGGTTGCCAGGGACTACGAGCAGTACTTC
>TRBV11-2|TRBD2|many|TRBJ2-1
CASSPPSGDEQFF
TGTGCCAGCAGCCCTCCTAGCGGGGATGAGCAGTTCTTC
>TRBV7-6|.|many|TRBJ2-2
CASSILGDGELFF
TGTGCCAGCAGCATACTAGGGGACGGGGAGCTGTTTTTT
>TRBV19|.|many|TRBJ2-3
CASSITAGGSSTDTQYF
TGTGCCAGTAGTATAACAGCCGGGGGCTCAAGCACAGATACGCAGTATTTT
>TRBV7-9|.|many|TRBJ2-1
CASSRTGSGFDEQFF
TGTGCCAGCAGCCGAACAGGCTCGGGTTTCGATGAGCAGTTCTTC
>TRBV27|.|many|TRBJ2-1
CASSQQVPNEQFF
TGTGCCAGCAGTCAACAGGTCCCCAATGAGCAGTTCTTC